A selection of T cell receptor beta chains follows, all from one sample in a study of shared clonotypes between healthy human individuals. Produced via immunoSEQ multiplex PCR; TCRdb's table is partial and in-frame only. The sample lists approximately 740,000 clones, almost 95% seen once, with around 24% in the top ten. Sequenced: naive CD8+ T cells sorted from blood. Receptor source: a man aged 25-45 years in good health. Both conserved end residues are part of each CDR3. Fields, in order: J gene, D gene, clone size, V gene, CDR3 DNA, CDR3 protein. The D gene is left open where the match is weak. Clone size appears in some rows only: once, few, many, or a class for an expanded clone.

>TRBJ2-3|.|.|TRBV5-1
TGCGCCAGCAGCCCAGACTTAACTAGCACAGATACGCAGTATTTT
CASSPDLTSTDTQYF
>TRBJ1-4|.|.|TRBV7-9
TGTGCCAGCAGCTTACGACGAGAGGGGTCTGAAAAACTGTTTTTT
CASSLRREGSEKLFF
>TRBJ2-7|.|.|TRBV5-5
TGTGCCAGCAGCTACGGGACATCCTACGAGCAGTACTTC
CASSYGTSYEQYF
>TRBJ2-5|TRBD1|.|TRBV4-1
TGCGCCAGCAGCCTAGGGGACAGGGGAGGGGAGACCCAGTACTTC
CASSLGDRGGETQYF
>TRBJ1-1|.|.|TRBV29-1
TGCAGCGTCGGACAAGAGAACACTGAAGCTTTCTTT
CSVGQENTEAFF
>TRBJ2-5|TRBD1|.|TRBV5-1
TGCGCCAGCAGCCCGGATTCCGGGACAGCACTGGAAGAGACCCAGTACTTC
CASSPDSGTALEETQYF
>TRBJ2-1|TRBD2|.|TRBV5-4
TGTGCCAGCAGCTTGAAAGCCGGGACTAGCGGGACATATTCGCAGTTCTTC
CASSLKAGTSGTYSQFF
>TRBJ2-1|.|.|TRBV27
TGTGCCAGCAGTTTAGGCCGCAACAATGAGCAGTTCTTC
CASSLGRNNEQFF
>TRBJ2-5|TRBD1|.|TRBV4-1
TGCGCCAGCAGCCAAGTAGGGACAGGACAAGAGACCCAGTACTTC
CASSQVGTGQETQYF
>TRBJ2-5|TRBD1|.|TRBV5-8
TGTGCCAGCAGCCTACAGGGGACCCAAGAGACCCAGTACTTC
CASSLQGTQETQYF
>TRBJ1-2|.|.|TRBV6-1
TGTGCCAGCAGTTATATCAGGAGCTACACCTTC
CASSYIRSYTF
>TRBJ2-7|TRBD1|.|TRBV4-3
TGCGCCAGCAGCCAAGAAGACAGGGGGTCCTCCTACGAGCAGTACTTC
CASSQEDRGSSYEQYF
>TRBJ2-2|.|.|TRBV4-1
TGCGCCAGCAGCCAAGTGTGGATGGGCCTATACACCGGGGAGCTGTTTTTT
CASSQVWMGLYTGELFF
>TRBJ2-3|.|once|TRBV6-1
TGTGCCAGCAGTGATGTGGGGCCGCAGTATTTT
CASSDVGPQYF
>TRBJ2-7|.|few|TRBV10-3
TGTGCCATCAGTGAGGGGCCAACCTACGAGCAGTACTTC
CAISEGPTYEQYF
>TRBJ2-2|.|.|TRBV9
TGTGCCAGCAGCGTAGATGGGACGCACACCGGGGAGCTGTTTTTT
CASSVDGTHTGELFF
>TRBJ2-7|TRBD1|few|TRBV19
TGTGCCAGTAGTACAGGACAGGGCTACGAGCAGTACTTC
CASSTGQGYEQYF
>TRBJ2-1|.|once|TRBV7-9
TGTGCCAGCAGCTCTAGAGGCAATGAGCAGTTCTTC
CASSSRGNEQFF
>TRBJ2-2|TRBD1|.|TRBV6-5
TGTGCCAGCAGTTACTCGGGGACAGCTGGGTCCGGGGAGCTGTTTTTT
CASSYSGTAGSGELFF
>TRBJ1-1|.|.|TRBV30
TGTGCCTGGAGAGAACCCCCGGGACATAGCATGGCGTCGACAAAAGCTTTCTTT
CAWREPPGHSMASTKAFF
>TRBJ1-2|TRBD1|.|TRBV7-9
TGTGCCAGCAGCATGGGACAGGGGCTCCCGTCCTATGGCTACACCTTC
CASSMGQGLPSYGYTF
>TRBJ1-1|.|.|TRBV7-2
TGTGCCAGCAGCTTACCCCCCCAGGAGATGAACACTGAAGCTTTCTTT
CASSLPPQEMNTEAFF
>TRBJ1-5|.|.|TRBV6-1
TGTGCCAGCAGTATAGGCGCTGGACCAGGCCAACCCCAGCATTTT
CASSIGAGPGQPQHF
>TRBJ1-1|.|.|TRBV5-1
TGCGCCAGCAGCTTGACCCTCGGGGACACTGAAGCTTTCTTT
CASSLTLGDTEAFF
>TRBJ2-5|.|.|TRBV27
TGTGCCAGCAGTATCACAGGGTTCGGGGAGACCCAGTACTTC
CASSITGFGETQYF
>TRBJ2-7|.|.|TRBV5-6
TGTGCCAGCAGCTTGTTGGGCAGCTACGAGCAGTACTTC
CASSLLGSYEQYF
>TRBJ1-3|.|.|TRBV10-3
TGTGCCATTGAGGGGGCTGGAAACACCATATATTTT
CAIEGAGNTIYF
>TRBJ2-3|TRBD2|.|TRBV27
TGTGCCAGCAGTCCTCCCCCCAGACTAGCGGGAGATACGCAGTATTTT
CASSPPPRLAGDTQYF